This is a list of T cell receptor beta chains from one sample in a study of PD-1 blockade in classical Hodgkin lymphoma. The repertoire was sequenced with immunoSEQ multiplex PCR; TCRdb's copy has only in-frame clones and lacks some. The table has roughly 32,000 clones, roughly 82% seen once. Sequencing used peripheral blood mononuclear cells (PBMCs), obtained at baseline. The receptors come from a human donor with classical Hodgkin lymphoma. The CDR3 runs from the conserved cysteine through the conserved F or W. The D gene is left open where the match is weak. Some rows mark clone size as missing; the rest say once, few, many or name a class of expanded clone.

TRBV7-3	TRBD2	NA	TRBJ2-7	CASSLSGGAYEQYF	TGTGCCAGCAGCTTGAGCGGGGGGGCGTACGAGCAGTACTTC
TRBV6-5	NA	NA	TRBJ1-3	CAAGTPSGNTIYF	TGTGCCGCCGGGACTCCCTCTGGAAACACCATATATTTT
TRBV28	NA	NA	TRBJ1-1	CASSLYGLDTEAFF	TGTGCCAGCAGTTTATATGGTTTGGACACTGAAGCTTTCTTT
TRBV6-1	TRBD2	NA	TRBJ2-1	CASDLAGGTGNEQFF	TGTGCCAGCGACCTAGCGGGGGGGACGGGGAATGAGCAGTTCTTC
TRBV18	NA	NA	TRBJ1-1	CASSPTERGTEAFF	TGTGCCAGCTCACCGACAGAGAGAGGGACTGAAGCTTTCTTT
TRBV4-3	TRBD1	NA	TRBJ1-6	CASSQPTGASSYNSPLHF	TGCGCCAGCAGCCAACCCACAGGGGCCAGCTCCTATAATTCACCCCTCCACTTT
TRBV7-7	NA	NA	TRBJ2-3	CASADNPSTDTQYF	TGTGCTAGTGCCGACAATCCTAGCACAGATACGCAGTATTTT
TRBV5-1	NA	NA	TRBJ2-5	CASSLGGGTETQYF	TGCGCCAGCAGCTTGGGAGGGGGGACGGAGACCCAGTACTTC
TRBV29-1	NA	NA	TRBJ2-2	CSVEDPVFGELFF	TGCAGCGTTGAAGATCCTGTTTTCGGGGAGCTGTTTTTT
TRBV28	TRBD1	NA	TRBJ2-7	CASSFDRGNYEQYF	TGTGCCAGCAGTTTCGACAGGGGGAACTACGAGCAGTACTTC
TRBV7-2	NA	NA	TRBJ1-5	CASSFGNQPQHF	TGTGCCAGCAGCTTTGGCAATCAGCCCCAGCATTTT
TRBV5-4	TRBD2	NA	TRBJ2-3	CASSSPRASGPASTDTQYF	TGTGCCAGCAGCTCCCCACGGGCTAGCGGGCCGGCTAGCACAGATACGCAGTATTTT
TRBV6-6	NA	NA	TRBJ1-2	CASSPEGWGNGYTF	TGTGCCAGCAGTCCCGAGGGGTGGGGTAACGGCTACACCTTC
TRBV6-1	NA	NA	TRBJ2-2	CASSQMGNTGELFF	TGTGCCAGCAGTCAGATGGGGAACACCGGGGAGCTGTTTTTT
TRBV27	NA	NA	TRBJ1-2	CASSLIRGQGYTF	TGTGCCAGCAGTTTAATACGGGGGCAGGGCTACACCTTC
TRBV19	NA	NA	TRBJ1-2	CASSRGANYGYTF	TGTGCCAGTAGTCGGGGAGCTAACTATGGCTACACCTTC
TRBV19	NA	NA	TRBJ1-5	CASSFRGEYNQPQHF	TGTGCCAGTAGTTTTCGAGGAGAGTATAATCAGCCCCAGCATTTT
TRBV14	NA	once	TRBJ1-1	CASSQSGDTEAFF	TGTGCCAGCAGCCAGTCGGGGGACACTGAAGCTTTCTTT
TRBV19	NA	NA	TRBJ1-1	CASSISGGNTEAFF	TGTGCCAGTAGTATATCGGGCGGGAACACTGAAGCTTTCTTT
TRBV5-1	NA	NA	TRBJ2-2	CASSLADTGELFF	TGCGCCAGCAGCTTGGCAGACACCGGGGAGCTGTTTTTT
TRBV7-9	NA	few	TRBJ1-2	CASSADLYGYTF	TGTGCCAGCAGCGCGGATCTCTATGGCTACACCTTC
TRBV7-2	NA	NA	TRBJ2-3	CASSPWGKSGAQYF	TGTGCCAGCAGCCCATGGGGTAAATCCGGTGCGCAGTATTTT
TRBV9	NA	few	TRBJ1-1	CASSVVVNTEAFF	TGTGCCAGCAGCGTAGTGGTGAACACTGAAGCTTTCTTT
TRBV5-8	NA	NA	TRBJ1-2	CASNLAGSGGYTF	TGTGCCAGCAACCTTGCGGGGTCTGGCGGCTACACCTTC
TRBV5-4	TRBD2	NA	TRBJ2-1	CASSQDISGPNEQFF	TGTGCCAGCAGCCAAGATATTAGCGGGCCAAATGAGCAGTTCTTC
TRBV7-6	NA	NA	TRBJ2-5	CASSLVSQETQYF	TGTGCCAGCAGCTTAGTGTCACAAGAGACCCAGTACTTC
TRBV19	NA	NA	TRBJ1-5	CASSSQTGKTNQPQHF	TGTGCCAGTAGTAGTCAGACAGGAAAAACAAATCAGCCCCAGCATTTT
TRBV2	TRBD1	NA	TRBJ1-2	CASSDRTGGVLFYGYTF	TGTGCCAGCAGTGATCGGACAGGGGGCGTTCTATTCTATGGCTACACCTTC
TRBV5-8	NA	few	TRBJ1-4	CASSLDNDNEKLFF	TGTGCCAGCAGCTTGGACAACGATAATGAAAAACTGTTTTTT
TRBV28	NA	NA	TRBJ1-2	CASSLFRVLGYTF	TGTGCCAGCAGTTTATTCAGGGTCCTGGGGTACACCTTC
TRBV7-7	TRBD2	NA	TRBJ2-5	CASSPGLAGGLGETQYF	TGTGCCAGCAGCCCCGGACTAGCGGGGGGCCTTGGGGAGACCCAGTACTTC
TRBV14	TRBD1	NA	TRBJ2-2	CASSPTGGLGELFF	TGTGCCAGCAGCCCGACAGGGGGTCTAGGGGAGCTGTTTTTT
TRBV5-1	NA	NA	TRBJ2-5	CASSGQRGETQYF	TGCGCCAGCAGCGGCCAGCGCGGAGAGACCCAGTACTTC
TRBV10-3	NA	NA	TRBJ2-1	CAISKQGNEQFF	TGTGCCATCAGCAAACAGGGAAATGAGCAGTTCTTC
TRBV2	NA	few	TRBJ2-2	CASSEIQAGTGELFF	TGTGCCAGCAGTGAGATTCAGGCTGGGACCGGGGAGCTGTTTTTT
TRBV7-9	TRBD2	NA	TRBJ2-1	CASSLGASGNEQFF	TGTGCCAGCAGCTTGGGGGCTAGCGGGAATGAGCAGTTCTTC
TRBV7-7	TRBD1	few	TRBJ2-5	CASSSTGSGEETQYF	TGTGCCAGCAGCTCGACAGGGTCAGGAGAAGAGACCCAGTACTTC
TRBV27	NA	NA	TRBJ1-5	CASSPTPYQPQHF	TGTGCCAGCAGTCCTACCCCCTATCAGCCCCAGCATTTT
TRBV7-9	TRBD1	once	TRBJ1-1	CASSRTGVNTEAFF	TGTGCCAGCAGCAGAACAGGGGTCAACACTGAAGCTTTCTTT
TRBV6-6	NA	NA	TRBJ1-6	CASSLRRAENNSPLHF	TGTGCCAGCAGTTTGCGCAGGGCGGAAAATAATTCACCCCTCCACTTT
TRBV2	NA	NA	TRBJ2-2	CASKRQITGELFF	TGTGCCAGCAAGCGGCAGATCACCGGGGAGCTGTTTTTT